Listed below are T cell receptor beta chains from one sample, sequenced in a study of neoadjuvant anti-PD-1 for oral cavity cancer. Assay used: immunoSEQ multiplex PCR; TCRdb lists only in-frame clones, some missing. The table lists 15,000 to 20,000 clones, around 72% of them singletons. The starting material was PBMCs, obtained before nivolumab (anti-PD-1) treatment. These receptors originate from a person aged 40-85 years with oral cavity squamous cell carcinoma. CDR3s include the opening cysteine and the closing phenylalanine or tryptophan. D genes are given only for firm matches. Where a row states a size, it is once, few, many or the class of an expanded clone; other rows omit it.

>TRBJ2-1|NA|TRBD1|TRBV19
CASRRGQGGSEQFF
TGTGCCAGTAGAAGGGGACAGGGTGGTAGTGAGCAGTTCTTC
>TRBJ2-7|NA|NA|TRBV13
CASSKTGMTYEQYF
TGTGCCAGCAGCAAAACAGGGATGACCTACGAGCAGTACTTC
>TRBJ1-2|NA|TRBD1|TRBV2
CASSEIGQGDGYTF
TGTGCCAGCAGTGAAATAGGACAGGGGGATGGCTACACCTTC
>TRBJ2-5|NA|TRBD2|TRBV6-5
CASSYSTLAAETQYF
TGTGCCAGCAGTTACTCGACCCTAGCGGCAGAGACCCAGTACTTC
>TRBJ2-7|few|TRBD1|TRBV28
CASSTYRGFNEQYF
TGTGCCAGCAGCACCTACAGGGGTTTTAACGAGCAGTACTTC
>TRBJ1-2|few|NA|TRBV7-3
CASSPTGGVLGYTF
TGTGCCAGCAGCCCAACCGGGGGGGTGTTAGGCTACACCTTC
>TRBJ1-3|NA|TRBD1|TRBV7-3
CASSIQGGNTIYF
TGTGCCAGCAGCATACAGGGGGGAAACACCATATATTTT
>TRBJ2-7|NA|NA|TRBV7-8
CASSLDKGSPYEQYF
TGTGCCAGCAGCTTAGATAAGGGGTCCCCCTACGAGCAGTACTTC
>TRBJ1-2|NA|NA|TRBV10-3
CAISESTGRNYGYTF
TGTGCCATCAGTGAGTCCACAGGGAGAAACTATGGCTACACCTTC
>TRBJ2-5|NA|TRBD2|TRBV2
CASSQGLAGAETQYF
TGTGCCAGCAGTCAGGGACTAGCGGGAGCAGAGACCCAGTACTTC
>TRBJ1-2|few|NA|TRBV19
CASSTLRTSIYGYTF
TGTGCCAGTAGTACCCTCCGGACTTCGATCTATGGCTACACCTTC
>TRBJ1-5|NA|NA|TRBV7-8
CASSLVNNQPQHF
TGTGCCAGCAGCTTAGTCAACAATCAGCCCCAGCATTTT
>TRBJ2-1|NA|TRBD2|TRBV25-1
CASSGGTSGREQFF
TGTGCCAGCAGTGGGGGGACTAGCGGAAGGGAGCAGTTCTTC
>TRBJ2-1|NA|TRBD2|TRBV2
CAPPGGVHNEQFF
TGTGCCCCCCCGGGGGGGGTCCACAATGAGCAGTTCTTC
>TRBJ2-1|once|TRBD2|TRBV19
CASSSLAGALRDEQFF
TGTGCCAGTAGTAGCTTAGCGGGAGCCCTAAGAGATGAGCAGTTCTTC
>TRBJ1-1|NA|NA|TRBV7-2
CASFSSGTNTEAFF
TGTGCCAGCTTTTCTTCAGGGACGAACACTGAAGCTTTCTTT
>TRBJ1-2|NA|NA|TRBV14
CASSQVKGANYGYTF
TGTGCCAGCAGCCAAGTGAAGGGGGCTAACTATGGCTACACCTTC
>TRBJ1-3|NA|NA|TRBV9
CASSALDSFSGNTIYF
TGTGCCAGCAGCGCGCTTGACAGTTTCTCTGGAAACACCATATATTTT
>TRBJ1-5|NA|NA|TRBV7-2
CASSLVGDQPQHF
TGTGCCAGCAGCTTAGTCGGGGATCAGCCCCAGCATTTT
>TRBJ2-3|NA|NA|TRBV5-4
CASSQRLEGATDTQYF
TGTGCCAGCAGCCAAAGGTTGGAGGGAGCCACAGATACGCAGTATTTT
>TRBJ1-5|few|NA|TRBV6-1
CASVGQTGINQPQHF
TGTGCCAGCGTAGGCCAGACAGGAATTAATCAGCCCCAGCATTTT
>TRBJ2-1|NA|TRBD2|TRBV11-2
CASSRRGGEQFF
TGTGCCAGCAGCCGGCGGGGGGGCGAGCAGTTCTTC
>TRBJ2-1|NA|NA|TRBV5-8
CASSSLDWSSYNEQFF
TGTGCCAGCAGTTCTTTGGACTGGAGCTCCTACAATGAGCAGTTCTTC
>TRBJ1-4|few|NA|TRBV30
CAWIQPGGTNEKLFF
TGTGCCTGGATCCAACCCGGTGGAACTAATGAAAAACTGTTTTTT
>TRBJ2-7|NA|NA|TRBV27
CASRPSWVIDEQYF
TGTGCCAGCAGACCCTCGTGGGTGATCGACGAGCAGTACTTC
>TRBJ1-5|NA|NA|TRBV19
CASSIPPARQARNQPQHF
TGTGCCAGTAGTATACCCCCCGCCCGACAGGCTCGCAATCAGCCCCAGCATTTT